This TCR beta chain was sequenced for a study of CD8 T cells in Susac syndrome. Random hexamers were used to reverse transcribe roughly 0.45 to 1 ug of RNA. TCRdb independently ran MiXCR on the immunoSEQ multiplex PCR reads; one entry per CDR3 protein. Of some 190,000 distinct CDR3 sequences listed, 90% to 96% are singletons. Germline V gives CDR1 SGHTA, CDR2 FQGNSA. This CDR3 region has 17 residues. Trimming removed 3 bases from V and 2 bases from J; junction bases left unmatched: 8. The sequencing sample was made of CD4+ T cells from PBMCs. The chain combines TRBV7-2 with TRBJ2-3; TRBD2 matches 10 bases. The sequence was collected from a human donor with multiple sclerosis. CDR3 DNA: TGTGCCAGCAGCTTGGGGCTGACTAGCGGGTTCACAGATACGCAGTATTTT. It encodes CASSLGLTSGFTDTQYF.